The entry that follows covers one T cell receptor beta chain sequence. Its antigen is not known. The sample belongs to a study of early T cells in non-severe SARS-CoV-2 infection. Overall study context: Unpaired chains resulted from sequencing bulk RNA of unsorted whole blood. Notes on the study in general: Using VDJdb, the matching emphasized anti-spike CD8 responses while missing private and CD4 specificities.

Unique molecular identifiers were added to individual cDNA molecules. TCRdb independently ran MiXCR on the 5' RACE reads; one entry per CDR3 protein. The repertoire has fewer than 80,000 distinct CDR3 sequences, approximately 11% of them found once; the top ten carry around 12%. The clonotype was recovered from an adult who was a healthcare worker with PCR-confirmed SARS-CoV-2 infection or an uninfected control (not recorded which). The sequencing used whole blood, collected at baseline.

As DNA, the CDR3 is TGTGCCAGCAACCCTGAGAAGGGTGGGGGTGACCGGAAGCAGTTCTTC. Its protein product is CASNPEKGGGDRKQFF. This chain connects TRBV9 to TRBJ2-1; D possibly matches TRBD1 or TRBD2 (5 bases each). Trimming left V 6 bases short and J 11 bases short, with 27 bases between. This CDR3 comprises 16 residues. Looked up from germline, CDR1 is SGDLS and CDR2 is YYNGEE.